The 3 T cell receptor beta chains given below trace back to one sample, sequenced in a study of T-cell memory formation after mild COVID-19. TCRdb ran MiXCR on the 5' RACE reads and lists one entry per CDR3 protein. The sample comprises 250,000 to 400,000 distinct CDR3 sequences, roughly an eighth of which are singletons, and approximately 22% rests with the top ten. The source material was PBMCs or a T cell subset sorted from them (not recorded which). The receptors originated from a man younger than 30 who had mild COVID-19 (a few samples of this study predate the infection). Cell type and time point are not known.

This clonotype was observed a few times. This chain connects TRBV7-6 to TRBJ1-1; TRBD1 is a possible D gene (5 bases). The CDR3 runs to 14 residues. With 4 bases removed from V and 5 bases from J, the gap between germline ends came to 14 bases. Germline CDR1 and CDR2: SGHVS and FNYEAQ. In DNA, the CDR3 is TGTGCCAGCAGCTCAACAGTGGGGGTAACTGAAGCTTTCTTT. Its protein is CASSSTVGVTEAFF. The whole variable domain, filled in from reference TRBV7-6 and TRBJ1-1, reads GAGVSQSPRYKVTKRGQDVALRCDPISGHVSLYWYRQALGQGPEFLTYFNYEAQQDKSGLPNDRFSAERPEGSISTLTIQRTEQRDSAMYRCASSSTVGVTEAFFGQGTRLTVV.

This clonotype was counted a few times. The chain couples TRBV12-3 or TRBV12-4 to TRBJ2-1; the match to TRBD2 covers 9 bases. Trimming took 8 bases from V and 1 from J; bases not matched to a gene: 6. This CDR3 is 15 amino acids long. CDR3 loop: CASAKRGVSYNEQFF. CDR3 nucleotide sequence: TGTGCCAGCGCCAAGCGGGGGGTATCCTACAATGAGCAGTTCTTC.

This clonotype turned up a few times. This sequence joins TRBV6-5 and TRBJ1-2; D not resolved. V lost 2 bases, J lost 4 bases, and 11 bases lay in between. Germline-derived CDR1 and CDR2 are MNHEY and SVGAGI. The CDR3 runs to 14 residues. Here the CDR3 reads CASSYAGSRYGYTF. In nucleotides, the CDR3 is TGTGCCAGCAGTTACGCAGGAAGCCGCTATGGCTACACCTTC.